These 30 T cell receptor beta chains came from one sample sequenced in a study of T cell repertoires in cytomegalovirus infection. TCRdb re-derived calls from the reads in MiXCR, one entry per CDR3 protein. The repertoire holds approximately 70,000 distinct CDR3 sequences, with 3% to 4% as singletons. The sample taken for sequencing was PBMCs. The receptors come from a human donor in good health (CMV status not recorded). Some clones in this sample may be carry-over from other donors' samples.

This clonotype was seen many times. The chain uses TRBV29-1 and TRBJ2-3; TRBD2 might be the D (7 bases). The CDR3 totals 14 residues. Germline-derived CDR1 and CDR2 are SQVTM and ANQGSEA. Trimming left V 3 bases short and J 0 bases short, with 10 bases between. The CDR3 here is CSVDGGGSTDTQYF. In DNA, the CDR3 is TGCAGCGTTGACGGCGGGGGCAGCACAGATACGCAGTATTTT.

This clonotype was found many times. This sequence joins TRBV7-2 and TRBJ2-3; possible D gene TRBD1, 6 bases. Germline V gene lookup returns CDR1 SGHTA and CDR2 FQGNSA. Trimming shortened V by 6 bases and J by 2 bases, and 21 bases separated the two germline ends. The CDR3 has 17 amino acids. CDR3 amino acids: CASRFEPRTVYTDTQYF. The CDR3 DNA is TGTGCCAGCAGATTCGAACCTAGGACAGTATACACAGATACGCAGTATTTT.

This clonotype was detected ten times or more. The gene calls are TRBV7-2 and TRBJ2-3; D is possibly TRBD1 or TRBD2 (6 bases each). Looked up from germline, CDR1 is SGHTA and CDR2 is FQGNSA. CDR3 length: 15 residues. The V end lost 1 base, the J end lost 9 bases, and 17 bases lay between the germline ends. This chain's CDR3 is CASSLEWGAGLTQYF. CDR3 in DNA: TGTGCCAGCAGCTTAGAGTGGGGGGCGGGGCTCACGCAGTATTTT. Using reference TRBV7-2 and TRBJ2-3 for the parts outside the CDR3, the full variable domain is GAGVSQSPSNKVTEKGKDVELRCDPISGHTALYWYRQSLGQGLEFLIYFQGNSAPDKSGLPSDRFSAERTGGSVSTLTIQRTQQEDSAVYLCASSLEWGAGLTQYFGPGTRLTVL.

This clonotype has a count of ten or more. The genes are TRBV25-1 and TRBJ1-2, with D maybe TRBD1 (6 bases). CDR3 length: 14 amino acids. The V and J ends lost 0 bases and 3 bases respectively, with 8 bases between them. Per germline, CDR1 MGHDK and CDR2 SYGVNS. The CDR3: CASSEYTGYYGYTF. The CDR3, as DNA: TGTGCCAGCAGTGAATATACAGGGTACTATGGCTACACCTTC.

This clonotype occurred many times. This sequence joins TRBV6-2 or TRBV6-3 and TRBJ2-3; perhaps TRBD1 as D (5 bases). The CDR3 is 14 residues long. Germline V lookup: CDR1 MNHEY, CDR2 SVGEGT. Trimming shortened V by 2 bases and J by 1 base, and 7 bases separated the two germline ends. CDR3 in DNA: TGTGCCAGCAGTTACGGACAAGGCACAGATACGCAGTATTTT. It yields the protein CASSYGQGTDTQYF.

This clonotype showed up many times. The chain combines TRBV2 with TRBJ1-4; a possible D gene is TRBD1 (5 bases). CDR3 size: 15 residues. Germline CDR1 is SNHLY and CDR2 is FYNNEI. V lost 6 bases and J 6 bases, leaving 17 bases between the germline ends. CDR3 amino acids: CASRKDNSADEKLFF. The CDR3 nucleotides read TGTGCCAGCAGGAAGGACAACTCGGCGGATGAAAAACTGTTTTTT.

This clonotype was observed at least ten times. The rearrangement uses TRBV7-8 and TRBJ2-1; the match to TRBD2 covers 9 bases. Germline V gene data show CDR1 as SGHVS and CDR2 as FQNEAQ. J gave up 4 bases and V 2 bases, and 3 bases lay outside the gene matches. This CDR3 is 15 amino acids long. The CDR3 coding sequence is TGTGCCAGCAGCTTAATAGCGGGAGTTTACAATGAGCAGTTCTTC. Amino acids: CASSLIAGVYNEQFF.

At least ten counts were recorded for this clonotype. The rearrangement uses TRBV7-8 and TRBJ1-1, with D unresolved. This CDR3 is built from 14 residues. V gave up 1 base and J gave up 3 bases, with 9 bases separating them. Germline-derived CDR1 and CDR2 are SGHVS and FQNEAQ. CDR3 DNA sequence: TGTGCCAGCAGCTTAGGTGGACGGTACACTGAAGCTTTCTTT. Protein product: CASSLGGRYTEAFF.

This clonotype was picked up many times. The CDR3 coding sequence is TGTGCCAGCAGCTTTAAGCTAGCGGGGGTGAATGAGCAGTTCTTC. As protein: CASSFKLAGVNEQFF. V is TRBV7-2 and J is TRBJ2-1; TRBD2 matches at 10 bases. The CDR3 has 15 amino acids. Per the germline V gene, CDR1 is SGHTA and CDR2 is FQGNSA. V dropped 3 bases and J dropped 7; count of bases not matched to a gene: 6.

This clonotype was recorded many times. V is TRBV7-2 and J is TRBJ1-6, with unresolved D. V shed 2 bases and J shed 8 bases, with 13 bases lying between them. The CDR3 length is 15 residues. Germline CDR1 reads SGHTA; CDR2 reads FQGNSA. CDR3 amino acids: CASSLRAGMDSPLHF. The CDR3 DNA follows: TGTGCCAGCAGCTTAAGGGCCGGGATGGATTCACCCCTCCACTTT.

This clonotype was detected many times. The chain couples TRBV7-2 to TRBJ2-7, with D hard to call. The germline gives CDR1 SGHTA, CDR2 FQGNSA. The CDR3 consists of 13 residues. Trimming cost V 5 bases and J 6 bases, with 14 bases left between them. DNA for the CDR3: TGTGCCAGCAGCCTGGCGGCGGTCTCCGAGCAGTACTTC. Translation: CASSLAAVSEQYF.

This clonotype was observed at least ten times. A junction end diverges from the germline sequence, so it may reflect a read error. The V gene is TRBV12-3 or TRBV12-4, the J gene TRBJ2-1, with TRBD2 matching over 9 bases. CDR3 length: 17 amino acids. The CDR3 loop is CASSYSPGLASFNEQFF. CDR3 in DNA: TGTGCCAGCAGTTACTCCCCGGGACTAGCTTCCTTCAATGAGCAGTTCTTC.

This clonotype was picked up many times. The V gene is TRBV28, the J gene TRBJ1-1; a possible D gene is TRBD1 (5 bases). The CDR3 has 16 amino acids. The V gene lost 7 bases and the J gene lost 3 bases, with 21 bases spanning the gap. Germline V gene data show CDR1 as MDHEN and CDR2 as SYDVKM. The CDR3 sequence is CASTPRKRGLHTEAFF. In nucleotides, the CDR3 is TGTGCCAGCACCCCAAGGAAACGGGGCCTGCACACTGAAGCTTTCTTT.

This clonotype was observed many times. The chain employs TRBV7-6 and TRBJ2-1; D is ambiguous. The germline V and J ends were trimmed by 3 bases and 6 bases, with 12 bases remaining between them. This CDR3 region has 14 residues. The germline V gene has CDR1 SGHVS and CDR2 FNYEAQ. In nucleotides, the CDR3 is TGTGCCAGCAGCTTGGGCCAGCCCGGCAATGAGCAGTTCTTC. Translated, it gives CASSLGQPGNEQFF. Complete variable domain (other parts from reference TRBV7-6 and TRBJ2-1): GAGVSQSPRYKVTKRGQDVALRCDPISGHVSLYWYRQALGQGPEFLTYFNYEAQQDKSGLPNDRFSAERPEGSISTLTIQRTEQRDSAMYRCASSLGQPGNEQFFGPGTRLTVL.

This clonotype was counted at least ten times. The CDR3 reads CASSQEVAGSTDTQYF. The CDR3 DNA sequence: TGCGCCAGCAGCCAAGAGGTAGCGGGAAGCACAGATACGCAGTATTTT. The rearrangement joins TRBV4-3 to TRBJ2-3, with 8 bases identical to TRBD2. This CDR3 is built from 16 residues. CDR1 is LGHNA and CDR2 is YSLEER in the germline V gene. The junction had 2 bases not matched to a gene; V was cut back by 0 bases and J by 0 bases.

This clonotype has ten or more counts. J is TRBJ1-1 and V is TRBV7-8; 11 nucleotides align to TRBD1. The V gene end was trimmed by 1 base and the J gene end by 4 bases; junction bases not matched to a gene: 2. The V gene's germline CDR1 is SGHVS and CDR2 FQNEAQ. This CDR3 region has 15 residues. The CDR3 DNA follows: TGTGCCAGCAGCTTAGGTGGGACAGGGGGCACTGAAGCTTTCTTT. Protein sequence: CASSLGGTGGTEAFF. Looking up the rest from reference TRBV7-8 and TRBJ1-1 gives the full variable domain: GAGVSQSPRYKVAKRGQDVALRCDPISGHVSLFWYQQALGQGPEFLTYFQNEAQLDKSGLPSDRFFAERPEGSVSTLKIQRTQQEDSAVYLCASSLGGTGGTEAFFGQGTRLTVV.

This clonotype was picked up many times. The chain recombines TRBV7-2 with TRBJ2-7, with 9 bases aligning to TRBD2. This CDR3 region has 15 residues. Germline CDR1 reads SGHTA; CDR2 reads FQGNSA. V shed 3 bases, J shed 2 bases, and the junction held 5 bases outside the gene matches. The CDR3 reads CASSFQAGGTYEQYF. CDR3 sequence (DNA): TGTGCCAGCAGCTTTCAAGCGGGGGGAACCTACGAGCAGTACTTC.

This clonotype was seen repeatedly, ten times or more. The chain employs TRBV5-1 and TRBJ2-1; 7 positions agree with TRBD1. The CDR3 sequence is 15 residues long. Germline-derived CDR1 and CDR2 are SGHRS and YFSETQ. The V segment lost 4 bases and the J segment 4 bases; nucleotides outside the gene matches: 8. The DNA for the CDR3 is TGCGCCAGCAGCACCAAGACAGGGACATACAATGAGCAGTTCTTC. Translated: CASSTKTGTYNEQFF.

For this clonotype: Since a much larger clone is just one base distant, this may be a read error. The chain carries TRBV7-6 and TRBJ2-2; weak D call: TRBD2 (6 bases). The germline V gene has CDR1 SGHVS and CDR2 FNYEAQ. The CDR3 is 14 amino acids. The CDR3 here is CASSLAKGGGKLFF. CDR3 nucleotide sequence: TGTGCCAGCAGCTTAGCGAAGGGAGGCGGGAAGCTGTTTTTT.

The V call is TRBV4-1, the J call TRBJ1-3, with D maybe TRBD1 (6 bases). This CDR3 has 16 residues. Germline CDR1 and CDR2: MGHRA and YSYEKL. The germline V and J ends were trimmed by 4 bases and 2 bases, with 15 bases remaining between them. CDR3: CASSPRSQGPGNTIYF. The CDR3 DNA reads as TGCGCCAGCAGCCCAAGGTCACAGGGTCCTGGAAACACCATATATTTT.

This clonotype was detected ten times or more. The chain carries TRBV7-3 and TRBJ2-3, with 8 bases identical to TRBD2. Germline V gene lookup returns CDR1 SGHTA and CDR2 FQGTGA. The CDR3 sequence is 15 residues long. The junction had 7 bases not matched to a gene; V was cut back by 5 bases and J by 3 bases. Here the CDR3 reads CASSLTGGLTDTQYF. The CDR3 nucleotides are TGTGCCAGCAGCCTGACGGGGGGGTTGACAGATACGCAGTATTTT.

This clonotype was observed many times. The chain is built from TRBV7-2 and TRBJ2-2, with a tentative D call TRBD1 (5 bases). This CDR3 spans 16 amino acids. Deletions cut 2 bases from V and 6 bases from J, with 16 bases between. Looked up from germline, CDR1 is SGHTA and CDR2 is FQGNSA. The DNA for the CDR3 is TGTGCCAGCAGCTTACAGAGCCCAGGGTTGGCCGGGGAGCTGTTTTTT. Amino acids: CASSLQSPGLAGELFF.

This clonotype was counted between two and nine times. The V call is TRBV7-2, the J call TRBJ2-3; 9 bases align to TRBD2. With V trimmed by 1 base and J by 4 bases, 6 bases remained unmatched. This CDR3 region has 16 residues. The germline V gene encodes CDR1 SGHTA and CDR2 FQGNSA. CDR3: CASSLVPSGNADTQYF. The CDR3 DNA is TGTGCCAGCAGCTTAGTTCCTAGCGGGAACGCAGATACGCAGTATTTT.

This clonotype has at least ten counts. The gene calls are TRBV7-2 and TRBJ2-5; D gene uncertain. CDR3 length: 13 residues. V was pared by 3 bases and J by 6 bases, with 11 bases between. Per germline, CDR1 SGHTA and CDR2 FQGNSA. CDR3 nucleotide sequence: TGTGCCAGCAGCTTCCTTGGGATACAGACCCAGTACTTC. Translating it yields CASSFLGIQTQYF.

This clonotype was counted many times. The chain uses TRBV7-2 and TRBJ1-5; D ambiguous. The germline gives CDR1 SGHTA, CDR2 FQGNSA. This CDR3 comprises 15 residues. Trimming removed 5 bases from V and 4 bases from J, with 15 bases in between. The CDR3 coding sequence is TGTGCCAGCAGCCCGGGCCCGGGCGGGAATCAGCCCCAGCATTTT. It yields the protein CASSPGPGGNQPQHF.

At least ten counts were recorded for this clonotype. V is TRBV7-2 and J is TRBJ2-7, with 7 bases aligning to TRBD2. This CDR3 is 15 amino acids long. The V gene end was trimmed by 4 bases and the J gene end by 0 bases; junction bases not matched to a gene: 6. The V gene's germline CDR1 is SGHTA and CDR2 FQGNSA. DNA of the CDR3: TGTGCCAGCAGCTCCAGCGGGACCTACTCCTACGAGCAGTACTTC. The encoded protein is CASSSSGTYSYEQYF.

The table lists this clonotype with many counts. The CDR3 sequence: CAGREDTVNSPLHF. The CDR3 DNA sequence: TGTGCCGGTAGGGAGGACACCGTTAATTCACCCCTCCACTTT. The rearrangement joins TRBV6-2 or TRBV6-3 to TRBJ1-6; D is possibly TRBD1 (5 bases). V gave up 11 bases and J gave up 6 bases, with 17 bases separating them. There are 14 residues in the CDR3. The V gene's germline CDR1 is MNHEY and CDR2 SVGEGT.

This clonotype was counted ten times or more. The gene calls are TRBV7-2 and TRBJ2-2; D is uncertain. Trimming took off 3 bases at V and 7 bases at J, with 12 bases between the two ends. This CDR3 contains 14 residues. Germline CDR1 is SGHTA and CDR2 is FQGNSA. The CDR3 region is CASSFGRSFGELFF. In DNA, the CDR3 is TGTGCCAGCAGCTTCGGCAGGTCCTTCGGGGAGCTGTTTTTT.

This clonotype was seen at least ten times. V and J are TRBV7-6 and TRBJ2-3; D gene uncertain. Germline-derived CDR1 and CDR2 are SGHVS and FNYEAQ. V lost 2 bases and J lost 4, with 7 bases in between. The CDR3 loop spans 13 amino acids. In nucleotides, the CDR3 is TGTGCCAGCAGCTTACAGGTGGCAGATACGCAGTATTTT. Translated: CASSLQVADTQYF.

This clonotype was observed at least ten times. This sequence joins TRBV28 and TRBJ1-5; a weak D match, TRBD1 (5 bases). V lost 5 bases and J lost 0, with 20 bases in between. The CDR3 has 18 amino acids. The V gene's germline CDR1 is MDHEN and CDR2 SYDVKM. CDR3 region: CASSQPGRMGYSNQPQHF. DNA for the CDR3: TGTGCCAGCAGTCAGCCGGGACGAATGGGGTATAGCAATCAGCCCCAGCATTTT.